This T cell receptor (beta chain) was identified in a study of Ad26.COV2.S vaccination and SARS-CoV-2 variants. At the level of the study: Participants got Ad26.COV2.S intramuscularly, once or twice 56 days apart.

This CDR3 comprises 16 residues. J lost 1 base, V lost 1 base, and 4 bases had no gene match. Germline values: CDR1 LNHDA, CDR2 SQIVND (reference sequence). The repertoire was sequenced with immunoSEQ multiplex PCR; TCRdb's copy has only in-frame clones and lacks some. The sample records roughly 420,000 clones, 88% being singletons. The treatment was: around 19 received Ad26.COV2.S at low or high dose, single or two shots; 5 received placebo; per-sample allocation not given. Sampling occurred on day 63 after the first vaccine or placebo injection. Here the sequenced sample was peripheral blood, taken in a trial of Ad26.COV2.S vaccine versus placebo. The chain is built from TRBV19 and TRBJ2-5; 9 nucleotides agree with TRBD2. This receptor was obtained from a person aged 18-60 years who received the Ad26.COV2.S COVID-19 vaccine or a placebo. CDR3 sequence: CASSIGLAGTQETQYF. CDR3 nucleotide sequence: TGTGCCAGTAGTATAGGCCTAGCGGGGACCCAAGAGACCCAGTACTTC.